This T cell receptor (beta chain) was recorded in a study of cytomegalovirus exposure and HLA in healthy donors. The CDR3 covers 18 residues. CDR1 is MDHEN, CDR2 SYDVKM, per germline. Trimming removed 3 bases from V and 2 bases from J, with 22 bases in between. This clone came up a few times. The PCR contained 60 Vbeta and 13 Jbeta primers. Method: immunoSEQ multiplex PCR; TCRdb's copy keeps in-frame clones and lacks some. The table records 110,000 or so clones, less than 80% of them present only once. The sequence was obtained from a woman aged 40 to 50 in good health and CMV-seropositive. The sequenced sample was PBMCs. The V gene is TRBV28, the J gene TRBJ1-2, with D perhaps TRBD1 (6 bases). The CDR3 bases are TGTGCCAGCAGTTTTTTTCGGACGACCGACAGGTTCAACTATGGCTACACCTTC. This codes for CASSFFRTTDRFNYGYTF.